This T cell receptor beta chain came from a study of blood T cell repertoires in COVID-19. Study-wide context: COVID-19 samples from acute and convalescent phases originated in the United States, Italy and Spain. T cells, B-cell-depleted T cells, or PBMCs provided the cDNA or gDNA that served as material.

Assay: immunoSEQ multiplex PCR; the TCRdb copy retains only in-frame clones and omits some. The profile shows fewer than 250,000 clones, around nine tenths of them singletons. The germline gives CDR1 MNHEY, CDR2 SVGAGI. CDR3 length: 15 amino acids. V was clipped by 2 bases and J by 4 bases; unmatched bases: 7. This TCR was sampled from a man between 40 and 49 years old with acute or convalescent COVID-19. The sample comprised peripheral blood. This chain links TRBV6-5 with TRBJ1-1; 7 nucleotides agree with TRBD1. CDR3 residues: CASSYGVTGRTEAFF. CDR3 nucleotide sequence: TGTGCCAGCAGTTACGGTGTGACAGGGCGCACTGAAGCTTTCTTT.